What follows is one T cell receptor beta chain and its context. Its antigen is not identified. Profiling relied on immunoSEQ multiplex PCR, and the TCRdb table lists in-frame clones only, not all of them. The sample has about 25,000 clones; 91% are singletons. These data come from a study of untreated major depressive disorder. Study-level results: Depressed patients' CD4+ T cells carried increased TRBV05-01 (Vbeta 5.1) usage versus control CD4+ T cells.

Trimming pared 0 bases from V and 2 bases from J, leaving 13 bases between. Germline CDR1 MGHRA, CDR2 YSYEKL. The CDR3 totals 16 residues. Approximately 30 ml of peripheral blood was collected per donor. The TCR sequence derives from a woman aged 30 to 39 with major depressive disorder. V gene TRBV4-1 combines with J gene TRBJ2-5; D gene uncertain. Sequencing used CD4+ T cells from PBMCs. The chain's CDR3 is CASSQEGEGDQETQYF. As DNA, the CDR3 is TGCGCCAGCAGCCAAGAGGGTGAAGGAGATCAAGAGACCCAGTACTTC.